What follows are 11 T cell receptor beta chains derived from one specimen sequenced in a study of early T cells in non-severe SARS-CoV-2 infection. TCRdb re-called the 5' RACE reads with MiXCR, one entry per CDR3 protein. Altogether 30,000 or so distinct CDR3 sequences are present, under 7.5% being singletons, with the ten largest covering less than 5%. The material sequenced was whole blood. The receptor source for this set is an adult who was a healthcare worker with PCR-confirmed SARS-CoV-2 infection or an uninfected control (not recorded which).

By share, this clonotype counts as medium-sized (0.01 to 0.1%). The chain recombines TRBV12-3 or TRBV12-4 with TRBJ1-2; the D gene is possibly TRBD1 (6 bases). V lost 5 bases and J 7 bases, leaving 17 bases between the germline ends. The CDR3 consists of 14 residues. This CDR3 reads CASSPNTGIAGYTF. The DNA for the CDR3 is TGTGCCAGCAGTCCCAATACAGGGATAGCTGGCTACACCTTC.

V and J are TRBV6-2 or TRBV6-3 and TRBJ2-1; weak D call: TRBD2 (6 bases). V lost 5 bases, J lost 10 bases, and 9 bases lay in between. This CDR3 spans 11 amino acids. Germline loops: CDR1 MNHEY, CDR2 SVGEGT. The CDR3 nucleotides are TGTGCCAGCAGTCCCCTAGCGGAGCAGTTCTTC. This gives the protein CASSPLAEQFF.

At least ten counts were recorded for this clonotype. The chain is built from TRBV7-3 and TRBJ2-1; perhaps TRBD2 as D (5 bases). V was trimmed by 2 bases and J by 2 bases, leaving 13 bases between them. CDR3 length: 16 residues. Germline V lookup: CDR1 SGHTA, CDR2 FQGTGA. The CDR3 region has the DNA TGTGCCAGCAGCTTAGTTACGGGGATCGCCTACAATGAGCAGTTCTTC. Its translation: CASSLVTGIAYNEQFF.

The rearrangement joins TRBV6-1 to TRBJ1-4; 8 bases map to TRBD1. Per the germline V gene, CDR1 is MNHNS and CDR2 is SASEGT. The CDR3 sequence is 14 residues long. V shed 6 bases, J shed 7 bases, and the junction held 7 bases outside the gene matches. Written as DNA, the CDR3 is TGTGCCAGCAGCCGACAGGGGCGGATTGAAAAACTGTTTTTT. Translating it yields CASSRQGRIEKLFF.

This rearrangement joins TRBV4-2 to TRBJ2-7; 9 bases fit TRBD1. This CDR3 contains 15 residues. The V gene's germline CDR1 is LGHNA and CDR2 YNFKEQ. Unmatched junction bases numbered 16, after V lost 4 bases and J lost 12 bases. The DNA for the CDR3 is TGTGCCAGCAGCCGAATGAGGGACAGGGATTCCGGGCGGTACTTC. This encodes CASSRMRDRDSGRYF.

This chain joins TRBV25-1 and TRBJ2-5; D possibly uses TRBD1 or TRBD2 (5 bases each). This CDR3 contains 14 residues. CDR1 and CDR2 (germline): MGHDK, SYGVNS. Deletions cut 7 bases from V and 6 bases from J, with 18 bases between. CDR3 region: CASTPAWGWQTQYF. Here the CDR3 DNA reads TGTGCCAGCACCCCCGCTTGGGGGTGGCAGACCCAGTACTTC.

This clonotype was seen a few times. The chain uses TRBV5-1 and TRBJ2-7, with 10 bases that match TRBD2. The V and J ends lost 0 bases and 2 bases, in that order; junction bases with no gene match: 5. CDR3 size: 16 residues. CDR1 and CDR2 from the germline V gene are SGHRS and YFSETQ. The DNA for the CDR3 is TGCGCCAGCAGCTTGGAACTAGCGGGACCTACCTACGAGCAGTACTTC. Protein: CASSLELAGPTYEQYF.

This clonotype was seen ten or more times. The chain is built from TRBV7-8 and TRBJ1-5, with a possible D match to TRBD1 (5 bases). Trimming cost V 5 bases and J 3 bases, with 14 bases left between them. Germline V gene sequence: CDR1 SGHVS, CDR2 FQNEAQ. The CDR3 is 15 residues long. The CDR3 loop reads CASSTQAGLNQPQHF. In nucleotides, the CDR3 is TGTGCCAGCAGCACACAGGCGGGTCTCAATCAGCCCCAGCATTTT.

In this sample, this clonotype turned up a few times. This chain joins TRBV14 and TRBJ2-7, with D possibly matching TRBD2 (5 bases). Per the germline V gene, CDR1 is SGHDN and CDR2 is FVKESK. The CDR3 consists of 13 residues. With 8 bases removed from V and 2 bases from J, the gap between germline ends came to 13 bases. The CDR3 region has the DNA TGTGCCAGCTCCGAGGGCTCGACCTACGAGCAGTACTTC. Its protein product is CASSEGSTYEQYF.

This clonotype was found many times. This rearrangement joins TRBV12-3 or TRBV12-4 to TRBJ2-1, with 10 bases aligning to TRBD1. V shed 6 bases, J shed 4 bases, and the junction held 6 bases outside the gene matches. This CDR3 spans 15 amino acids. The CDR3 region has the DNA TGTGCCAGCAGGACGACAGGGGGCTTTTACAATGAGCAGTTCTTC. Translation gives CASRTTGGFYNEQFF.

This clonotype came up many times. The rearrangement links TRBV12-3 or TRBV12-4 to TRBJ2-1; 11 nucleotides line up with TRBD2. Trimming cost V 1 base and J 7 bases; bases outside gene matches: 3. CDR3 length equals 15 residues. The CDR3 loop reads CASSLDPSGRNEQFF. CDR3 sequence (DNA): TGTGCCAGCAGTTTAGACCCTAGCGGGAGGAATGAGCAGTTCTTC.